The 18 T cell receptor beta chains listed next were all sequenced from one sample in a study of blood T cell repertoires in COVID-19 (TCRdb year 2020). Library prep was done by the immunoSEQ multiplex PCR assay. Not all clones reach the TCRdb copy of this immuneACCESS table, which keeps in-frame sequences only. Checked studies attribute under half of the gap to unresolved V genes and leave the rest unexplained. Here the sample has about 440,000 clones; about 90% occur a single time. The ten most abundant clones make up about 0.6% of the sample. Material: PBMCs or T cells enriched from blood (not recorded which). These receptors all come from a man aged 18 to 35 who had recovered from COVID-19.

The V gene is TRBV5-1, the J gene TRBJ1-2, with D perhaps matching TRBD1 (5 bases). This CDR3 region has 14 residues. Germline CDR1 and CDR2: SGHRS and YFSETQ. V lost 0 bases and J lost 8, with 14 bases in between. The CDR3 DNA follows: TGCGCCAGCAGCTTGGCGCCCAGGGTTGGCGGCTACACCTTC. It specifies CASSLAPRVGGYTF.

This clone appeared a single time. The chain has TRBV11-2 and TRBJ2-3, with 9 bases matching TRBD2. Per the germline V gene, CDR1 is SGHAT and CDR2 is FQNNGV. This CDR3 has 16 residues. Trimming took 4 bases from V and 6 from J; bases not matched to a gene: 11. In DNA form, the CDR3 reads TGTGCCAGCAGCTCCGCCCTGTCTAGCGGGGCGGATACGCAGTATTTT. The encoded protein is CASSSALSSGADTQYF.

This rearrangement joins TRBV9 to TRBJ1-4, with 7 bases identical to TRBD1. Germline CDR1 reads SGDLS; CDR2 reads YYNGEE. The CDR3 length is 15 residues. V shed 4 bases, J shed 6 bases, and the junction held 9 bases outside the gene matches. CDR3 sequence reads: CASSKRQGPDEKLFF. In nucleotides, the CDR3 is TGTGCCAGCAGCAAACGACAGGGTCCTGATGAAAAACTGTTTTTT.

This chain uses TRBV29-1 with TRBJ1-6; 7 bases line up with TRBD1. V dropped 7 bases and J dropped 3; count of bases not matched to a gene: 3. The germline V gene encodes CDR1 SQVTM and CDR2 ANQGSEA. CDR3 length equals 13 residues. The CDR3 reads CSARQGYNSPLHF. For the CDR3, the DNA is TGCAGCGCCCGACAGGGCTATAATTCACCCCTCCACTTT.

CDR3 nucleotides: TGTGCCAGCAGCTCCACTAGCGGGGCCTACAATGAGCAGTTCTTC. Its protein is CASSSTSGAYNEQFF. The chain couples TRBV6-5 to TRBJ2-1; 10 bases map to TRBD2. Germline CDR1 and CDR2: MNHEY and SVGAGI. Trimming at V came to 6 bases and at J to 2 bases, leaving 4 bases not matched to a gene. This CDR3 contains 15 residues.

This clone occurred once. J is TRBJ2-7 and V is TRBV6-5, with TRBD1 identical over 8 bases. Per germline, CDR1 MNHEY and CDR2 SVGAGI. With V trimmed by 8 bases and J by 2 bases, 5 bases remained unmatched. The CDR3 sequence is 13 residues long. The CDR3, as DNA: TGTGCCAGCTGTACGACAGGGGCCTACGAGCAGTACTTC. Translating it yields CASCTTGAYEQYF.

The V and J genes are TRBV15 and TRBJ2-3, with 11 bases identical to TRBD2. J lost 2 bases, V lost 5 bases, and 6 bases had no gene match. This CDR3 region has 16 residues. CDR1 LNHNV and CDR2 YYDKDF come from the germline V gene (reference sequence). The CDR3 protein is CATSSRLAGNTDTQYF. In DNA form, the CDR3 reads TGTGCCACCAGCTCAAGACTAGCGGGGAACACAGATACGCAGTATTTT.

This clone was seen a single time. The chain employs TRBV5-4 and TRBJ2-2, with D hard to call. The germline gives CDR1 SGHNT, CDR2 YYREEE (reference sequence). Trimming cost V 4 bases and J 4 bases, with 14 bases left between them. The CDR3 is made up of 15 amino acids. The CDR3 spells CASSPRDSSTGELFF. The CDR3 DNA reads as TGTGCCAGCAGCCCCCGCGACTCCTCCACCGGGGAGCTGTTTTTT.

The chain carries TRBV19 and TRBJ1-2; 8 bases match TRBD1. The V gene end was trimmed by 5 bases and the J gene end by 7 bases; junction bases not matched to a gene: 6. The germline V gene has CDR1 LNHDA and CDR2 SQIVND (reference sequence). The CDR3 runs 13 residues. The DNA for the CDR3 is TGTGCCAGTAGTGTCGGGACAGGTTCTGGCTACACCTTC. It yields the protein CASSVGTGSGYTF.

The CDR3 sequence: CSGTGYTGELFF. The CDR3 nucleotides read TGCAGCGGTACAGGGTACACCGGGGAGCTGTTTTTT. The rearrangement links TRBV29-1 to TRBJ2-2; D is possibly TRBD1 (6 bases). Germline values: CDR1 SQVTM, CDR2 ANQGSEA. V lost 7 bases and J lost 3, with 9 bases in between. The length of the CDR3 is 12 residues.

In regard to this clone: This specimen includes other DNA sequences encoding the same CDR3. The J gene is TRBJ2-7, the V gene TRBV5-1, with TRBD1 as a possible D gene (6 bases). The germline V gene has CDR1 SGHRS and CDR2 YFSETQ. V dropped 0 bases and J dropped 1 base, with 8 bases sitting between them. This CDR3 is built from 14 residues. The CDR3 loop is CASSLDRESYEQYF. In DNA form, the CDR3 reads TGCGCCAGCAGCTTGGACAGGGAATCCTACGAGCAGTACTTC.

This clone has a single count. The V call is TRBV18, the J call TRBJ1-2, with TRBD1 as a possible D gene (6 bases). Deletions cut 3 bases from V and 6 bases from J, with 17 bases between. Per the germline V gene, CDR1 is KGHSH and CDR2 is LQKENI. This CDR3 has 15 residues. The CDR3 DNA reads TGTGCCAGCTCACCGCTATTCAGGGGCGTCGATGGCTACACCTTC. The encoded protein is CASSPLFRGVDGYTF.

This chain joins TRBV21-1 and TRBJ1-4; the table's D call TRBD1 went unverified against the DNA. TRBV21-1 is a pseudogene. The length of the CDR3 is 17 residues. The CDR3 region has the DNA TGTGCCAGCAGCAAAAACAACAAATTCGCAACTAATGAAAAACTGTTTTTT. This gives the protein CASSKNNKFATNEKLFF.

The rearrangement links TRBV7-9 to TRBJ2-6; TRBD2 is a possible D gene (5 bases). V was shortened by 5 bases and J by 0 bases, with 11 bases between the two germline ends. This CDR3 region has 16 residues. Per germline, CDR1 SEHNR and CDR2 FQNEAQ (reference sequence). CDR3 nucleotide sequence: TGTGCCAGCAGCAACGGACTGACCTCTGGGGCCAACGTCCTGACTTTC. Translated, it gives CASSNGLTSGANVLTF.

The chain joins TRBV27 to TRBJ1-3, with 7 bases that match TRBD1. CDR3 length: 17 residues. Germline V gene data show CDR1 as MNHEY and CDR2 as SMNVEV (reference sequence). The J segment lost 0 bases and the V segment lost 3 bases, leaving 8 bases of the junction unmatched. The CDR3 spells CASSFCETGYSGNTIYF. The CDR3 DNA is TGTGCCAGCAGTTTTTGTGAGACAGGGTACTCTGGAAACACCATATATTTT.

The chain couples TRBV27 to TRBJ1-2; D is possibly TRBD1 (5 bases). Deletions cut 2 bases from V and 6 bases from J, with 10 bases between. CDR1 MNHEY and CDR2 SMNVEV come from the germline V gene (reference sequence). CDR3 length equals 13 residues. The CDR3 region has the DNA TGTGCCAGCAGTTTAGCAGGGTTTGATGGCTACACCTTC. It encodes CASSLAGFDGYTF.

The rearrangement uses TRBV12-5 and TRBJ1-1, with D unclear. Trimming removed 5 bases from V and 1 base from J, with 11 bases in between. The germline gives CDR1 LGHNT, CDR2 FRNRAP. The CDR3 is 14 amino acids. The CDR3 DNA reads TGTGCTAGTGGTCCGCGGCGAGAGAACACTGAAGCTTTCTTT. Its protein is CASGPRRENTEAFF.

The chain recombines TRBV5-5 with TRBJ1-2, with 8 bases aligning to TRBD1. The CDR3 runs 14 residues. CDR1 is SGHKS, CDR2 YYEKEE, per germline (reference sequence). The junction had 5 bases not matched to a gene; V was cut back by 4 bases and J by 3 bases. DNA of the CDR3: TGTGCCAGCAGCGTCGGACAGGGAGACTATGGCTACACCTTC. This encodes CASSVGQGDYGYTF.